A selection of T cell receptor beta chains follows, all from one sample in a study of Graves' ophthalmopathy and Graves' hyperthyroidism. TCRdb used MiXCR to reprocess the multiplex PCR reads, holding one entry per CDR3 protein. Among 350,000 to 400,000 distinct CDR3 sequences listed, 18% were seen once. Sequencing was carried out using peripheral blood. The receptor set was obtained from a woman between 18 and 29 years old with Graves' ophthalmopathy. Each CDR3 is given with its conserved first and last residue. A D gene is named only where the DNA matches it firmly. Not every row has a clone size; where given, it reads once, few, many or a size class.

d_gene: -
j_gene: TRBJ2-7
len: 16
abundance: -
v_gene: TRBV15
CDR3nt: TGTGCCACCAGCATCAGCCTTGGTGTCACTACGGTGGAGCAGTACTTC
CDR3aa: CATSISLGVTTVEQYF

d_gene: TRBD1
j_gene: TRBJ2-7
len: 15
abundance: many
v_gene: TRBV9
CDR3nt: TGTGCCAGCAGCGTAGGACAGGGGGGCACCTACGAGCAGTACTTC
CDR3aa: CASSVGQGGTYEQYF

d_gene: -
j_gene: TRBJ2-5
len: 11
abundance: -
v_gene: TRBV29-1
CDR3nt: TGCAGCGGTACCGACAGCCAGACCCAGTACTTC
CDR3aa: CSGTDSQTQYF

d_gene: -
j_gene: TRBJ2-2
len: 14
abundance: many
v_gene: TRBV7-9
CDR3nt: TGTGCCAGCCGGACGGAGCGAGACACCGGGGAGCTGTTTTTT
CDR3aa: CASRTERDTGELFF

d_gene: -
j_gene: TRBJ1-1
len: 12
abundance: many
v_gene: TRBV12-3/TRBV12-4
CDR3nt: TGTGCCAGCGGATGGGAGAACACTGAAGCTTTCTTT
CDR3aa: CASGWENTEAFF

d_gene: TRBD2
j_gene: TRBJ2-7
len: 15
abundance: many
v_gene: TRBV27
CDR3nt: TGTGCCAGCAGTTTTATAGCGGGGAGCTCCTACGAGCAGTACTTC
CDR3aa: CASSFIAGSSYEQYF

d_gene: -
j_gene: TRBJ2-7
len: 11
abundance: many
v_gene: TRBV28
CDR3nt: TGTGCCAGCAGTTTACACTACGAGCAGTACTTC
CDR3aa: CASSLHYEQYF

d_gene: TRBD1
j_gene: TRBJ1-1
len: 16
abundance: many
v_gene: TRBV12-3/TRBV12-4
CDR3nt: TGTGCCAGCAGTCAGGGACAGGGGGGGGCGAACACTGAAGCTTTCTTT
CDR3aa: CASSQGQGGANTEAFF

d_gene: -
j_gene: TRBJ2-7
len: 13
abundance: many
v_gene: TRBV10-3
CDR3nt: TGTGCCATCAGTGAGGCCGGGACCTACGAGCAGTACTTC
CDR3aa: CAISEAGTYEQYF

d_gene: -
j_gene: TRBJ2-7
len: 13
abundance: many
v_gene: TRBV28
CDR3nt: TGTGCCAGCAGTTTGATAGGGCCGAACGAGCAGTACTTC
CDR3aa: CASSLIGPNEQYF